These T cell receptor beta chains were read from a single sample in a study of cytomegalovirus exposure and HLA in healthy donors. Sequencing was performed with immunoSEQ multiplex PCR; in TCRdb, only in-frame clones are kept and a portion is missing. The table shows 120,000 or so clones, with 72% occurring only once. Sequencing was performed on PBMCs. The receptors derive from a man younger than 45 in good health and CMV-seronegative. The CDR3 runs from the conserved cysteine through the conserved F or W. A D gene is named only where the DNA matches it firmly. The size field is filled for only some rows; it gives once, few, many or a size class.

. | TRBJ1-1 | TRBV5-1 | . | CASSSTVGAFF | TGCGCCAGCAGCTCTACAGTTGGAGCTTTCTTT
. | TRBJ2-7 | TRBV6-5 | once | CASSYSNSGYEQYF | TGTGCCAGCAGTTACTCGAATAGCGGCTACGAGCAGTACTTC
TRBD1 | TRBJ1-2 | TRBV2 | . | CASRERQGDGYTF | TGTGCCAGCAGGGAAAGACAGGGGGATGGCTACACCTTC
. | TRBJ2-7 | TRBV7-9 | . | CASSWRKEPIF | TGTGCCAGCAGCTGGAGAAAAGAACCAATCTTC
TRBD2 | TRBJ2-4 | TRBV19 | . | CASTRTSGGWDIQYF | TGTGCCAGTACCCGGACTAGCGGGGGTTGGGACATTCAGTACTTC
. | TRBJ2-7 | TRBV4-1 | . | CASSQDPLGQKNEQYF | TGCGCCAGCAGCCAAGACCCCTTGGGGCAGAAAAACGAGCAGTACTTC
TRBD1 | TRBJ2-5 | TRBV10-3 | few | CAISGATGGETQYF | TGTGCCATCAGTGGGGCGACAGGGGGAGAGACCCAGTACTTC
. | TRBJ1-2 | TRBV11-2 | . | CASSHFGYGYTF | TGTGCCAGCAGCCACTTTGGCTATGGCTACACCTTC
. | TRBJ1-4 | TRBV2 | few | CASSIRVAINEKLFF | TGTGCCAGCAGTATTCGGGTCGCTATTAATGAAAAACTGTTTTTT
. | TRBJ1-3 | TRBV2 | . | CASSSQLSGNTIYF | TGTGCCAGCAGTTCACAGCTCTCTGGAAACACCATATATTTT
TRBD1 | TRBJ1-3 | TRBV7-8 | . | CASRQGGSGNTIYF | TGTGCCAGCAGACAGGGGGGCTCTGGAAACACCATATATTTT
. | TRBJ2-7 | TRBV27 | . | CASSLSTSSYEQYF | TGTGCCAGCAGTTTATCCACTAGCTCCTACGAGCAGTACTTC
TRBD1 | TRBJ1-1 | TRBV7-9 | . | CASSYGQGLSAFF | TGTGCCAGCAGCTATGGACAGGGGCTGTCTGCTTTCTTT
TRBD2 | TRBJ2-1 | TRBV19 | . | CASKEYSGRLGNEQFF | TGTGCCAGTAAGGAGTATAGCGGGCGTCTTGGGAATGAGCAGTTCTTC
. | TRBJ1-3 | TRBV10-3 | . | CAISESRGGNTIYF | TGTGCCATCAGTGAGTCGAGAGGAGGAAACACCATATATTTT
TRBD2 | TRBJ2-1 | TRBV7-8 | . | CASSLGLAGGPIYNEQFF | TGTGCCAGCAGCCTGGGACTAGCGGGGGGGCCGATTTACAATGAGCAGTTCTTC
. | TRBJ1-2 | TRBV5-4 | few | CASSLGAKAISYGYTF | TGTGCCAGCAGCTTGGGAGCGAAAGCCATAAGCTATGGCTACACCTTC
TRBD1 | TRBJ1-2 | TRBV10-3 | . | CATQGAGYSNYGYTF | TGTGCCACACAGGGGGCGGGATATTCTAACTATGGCTACACCTTC
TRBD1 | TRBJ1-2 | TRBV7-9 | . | CASSLARNRGLEGYTF | TGTGCCAGCAGCTTAGCCCGGAACAGGGGGCTAGAGGGCTACACCTTC
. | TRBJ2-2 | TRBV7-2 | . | CASTLEAHGTGELFF | TGTGCCAGCACCCTCGAGGCACATGGGACCGGGGAGCTGTTTTTT
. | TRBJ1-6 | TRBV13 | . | CASRSGGNYNSPLHF | TGTGCCAGCCGGTCCGGCGGCAACTATAATTCACCCCTCCACTTT
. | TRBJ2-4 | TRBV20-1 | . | CSARRSNIQYF | TGCAGTGCTAGACGTTCAAACATTCAGTACTTC
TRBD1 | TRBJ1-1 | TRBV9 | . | CASSIRTGWDTEAFF | TGTGCCAGCAGCATCAGGACAGGGTGGGACACTGAAGCTTTCTTT
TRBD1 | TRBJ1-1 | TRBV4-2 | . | CASSLHQGQGVSSEAFF | TGTGCCAGCAGCCTCCACCAGGGACAGGGGGTTTCCTCTGAAGCTTTCTTT
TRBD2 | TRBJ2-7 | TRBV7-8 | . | CASSPGTSGGYEQYF | TGTGCCAGCAGCCCCGGGACTAGCGGGGGATACGAGCAGTACTTC
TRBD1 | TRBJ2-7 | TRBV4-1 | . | CASSRPGQGAYEQYF | TGCGCCAGCAGCCGCCCGGGACAGGGGGCCTACGAGCAGTACTTC
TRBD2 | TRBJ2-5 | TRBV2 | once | CASSPTSGEETQYF | TGTGCCAGCAGCCCGACTAGCGGGGAAGAGACCCAGTACTTC
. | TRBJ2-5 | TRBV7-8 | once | CASSPRTAQETQYF | TGTGCCAGCAGCCCGAGGACAGCACAAGAGACCCAGTACTTC
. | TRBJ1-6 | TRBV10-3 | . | CAITDKVQSEPLHF | TGTGCCATCACCGACAAGGTACAGTCGGAACCCCTCCACTTT
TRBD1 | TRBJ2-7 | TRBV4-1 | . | CASSHGQGAYEQYF | TGCGCCAGCAGCCACGGACAGGGGGCTTACGAGCAGTACTTC